A single sample gave rise to the 13 T cell receptor beta chains below, sequenced in a study of beta chain features in type 1 diabetes. Expressed TCRB transcripts were sequenced after all isolated RNA was converted to cDNA. Profiled with immunoSEQ multiplex PCR; TCRdb holds only in-frame clones, not every one. The top ten clones hold 0.62% of a sample with more than 150,000 clones, about an eighth of them seen once. Source material: central memory CD4+ T cells from blood. The receptors come from a woman between 18 and 30 years old in good health.

The chain couples TRBV5-1 to TRBJ2-1; D is undetermined. The V end lost 4 bases, the J end lost 1 base, and 12 bases lay between the germline ends. CDR3 length equals 15 residues. Germline CDR1 is SGHRS and CDR2 is YFSETQ. The CDR3 loop is CASSRGVESYNEQFF. DNA of the CDR3: TGCGCCAGCAGCCGAGGAGTTGAATCCTACAATGAGCAGTTCTTC.

This clone was seen a handful of times. This chain links TRBV6-5 with TRBJ1-1, with TRBD1 matching 7 bases. Germline CDR1 and CDR2: MNHEY and SVGAGI. This CDR3 spans 15 amino acids. The V segment lost 4 bases and the J segment 4 bases; nucleotides outside the gene matches: 9. CDR3 sequence: CASSSQHRGRTEAFF. The CDR3 bases are TGTGCCAGCAGTTCGCAACACAGGGGACGCACTGAAGCTTTCTTT.

This clone appeared a few times. The chain employs TRBV6-5 and TRBJ2-6, with D perhaps matching TRBD1 (5 bases). The germline V gene has CDR1 MNHEY and CDR2 SVGAGI. The CDR3 has 13 residues. The V end lost 6 bases, the J end lost 4 bases, and 7 bases lay between the germline ends. The CDR3 spells CASRDTGANVLTF. CDR3 coding DNA: TGTGCCAGCAGGGACACCGGGGCCAACGTCCTGACTTTC.

As for this clone: The same CDR3 can be traced to other DNA sequences in this sample. This rearrangement joins TRBV28 to TRBJ2-3; 11 bases are a match to TRBD2. The ends lost 5 bases at V and 2 bases at J; junction bases unmatched: 6. This CDR3 comprises 16 residues. Germline V gene lookup returns CDR1 MDHEN and CDR2 SYDVKM. The CDR3 DNA is TGTGCCAGCAGTCCCCAGACTAGCGGGGTCACAGATACGCAGTATTTT. The encoded protein is CASSPQTSGVTDTQYF.

The chain uses TRBV15 and TRBJ2-1; 12 bases agree with TRBD2. The V and J ends lost 7 bases and 3 bases, in that order; junction bases with no gene match: 7. In germline, CDR1 is LNHNV, CDR2 YYDKDF (reference sequence). This CDR3 comprises 16 residues. The CDR3 region is CATIPSGRGNYNEQFF. CDR3 DNA: TGTGCCACCATACCTAGCGGGAGGGGAAACTACAATGAGCAGTTCTTC.

Points on this clone: Other DNA sequences in the same sample also yield this CDR3. The CDR3 sequence is CAWSSGGQETQYF. CDR3 coding DNA: TGTGCCTGGAGTAGCGGAGGGCAAGAGACCCAGTACTTC. The V and J genes are TRBV30 and TRBJ2-5; perhaps TRBD2 as D (6 bases). Germline V gives CDR1 GTSNPN, CDR2 SVGIG (reference sequence). The CDR3 totals 13 residues. Between the trimmed V and J ends, which lost 2 bases and 2 bases, there was a span of 9 bases.

CDR3 residues: CAWSPLYGEQYF. For the CDR3, the DNA is TGTGCCTGGAGCCCTCTTTACGGGGAGCAGTACTTC. The chain carries TRBV30 and TRBJ2-7; unclear D gene. The CDR3 is 12 amino acids. Trimming left V 3 bases short and J 7 bases short, with 13 bases between. The germline V gene has CDR1 GTSNPN and CDR2 SVGIG (reference sequence).

This clone was observed a handful of times. This rearrangement joins TRBV30 to TRBJ1-1; tentatively, D is TRBD1 (6 bases). Trimming removed 3 bases at V and 4 bases at J, with 21 bases between. Per germline, CDR1 GTSNPN and CDR2 SVGIG (reference sequence). The CDR3 runs to 16 residues. The CDR3 is CAWSERPLRGGTEAFF. In nucleotides, the CDR3 is TGTGCCTGGAGCGAAAGACCTCTAAGGGGGGGCACTGAAGCTTTCTTT.

The chain links TRBV7-2 to TRBJ2-7; 8 bases line up with TRBD1. V trimming: 1 base; J trimming: 5 bases; junction bases outside the gene matches: 7. Per the germline V gene, CDR1 is SGHTA and CDR2 is FQGNSA. The CDR3 has 15 residues. In DNA, the CDR3 is TGTGCCAGCAGCTTAGGGGGACAGGCTCCCAACGAGCAGTACTTC. It is translated as CASSLGGQAPNEQYF.

This chain connects TRBV28 to TRBJ2-3; 9 nucleotides align to TRBD2. Germline V gene lookup returns CDR1 MDHEN and CDR2 SYDVKM. V dropped 8 bases and J dropped 3; count of bases not matched to a gene: 6. This CDR3 has 14 residues. The DNA of the CDR3 is TGTGCCAGCTCTGGCGGGGGGGAGACAGATACGCAGTATTTT. Protein product: CASSGGGETDTQYF.

V is TRBV5-1 and J is TRBJ2-1; 9 nucleotides match TRBD2. Per the germline V gene, CDR1 is SGHRS and CDR2 is YFSETQ. The CDR3 spans 15 residues. The J segment lost 6 bases and the V segment lost 0 bases, leaving 4 bases of the junction unmatched. The CDR3 protein is CASSLGTAGGNEQFF. The CDR3 DNA sequence: TGCGCCAGCAGCTTGGGGACAGCGGGAGGCAATGAGCAGTTCTTC. Looking up the rest from reference TRBV5-1 and TRBJ2-1 gives the full variable domain: KAGVTQTPRYLIKTRGQQVTLSCSPISGHRSVSWYQQTPGQGLQFLFEYFSETQRNKGNFPGRFSGRQFSNSRSEMNVSTLELGDSALYLCASSLGTAGGNEQFFGPGTRLTVL.

In its sample, this clone was seen a few times. The chain is built from TRBV20-1 and TRBJ2-2; 7 bases are a match to TRBD1. V shed 5 bases, J shed 13 bases, and the junction held 7 bases outside the gene matches. The CDR3 runs to 11 residues. Per the germline V gene, CDR1 is DFQATT and CDR2 is SNEGSKA (reference sequence). This CDR3 is CSAGRTGGLFF. The CDR3, as DNA: TGCAGTGCTGGAAGGACAGGAGGGCTGTTTTTT.

The V and J genes are TRBV4-2 and TRBJ2-7, with D possibly TRBD2 on 6 matching bases. V was clipped by 3 bases and J by 2 bases, with 20 bases between them. The CDR3 runs to 17 residues. Germline CDR1 and CDR2: LGHNA and YNFKEQ. This CDR3 reads CASSHVKTGDAPYEQYF. The DNA for the CDR3 is TGTGCCAGCAGCCATGTTAAGACGGGGGATGCGCCCTACGAGCAGTACTTC.